These 6 T cell receptor beta chains were all obtained from the same sample, sequenced in a study of blood T cell repertoires in COVID-19. Clones were sequenced by immunoSEQ multiplex PCR, and TCRdb holds only the in-frame ones, with some missing. The sample holds a few hundred thousand clones; around 80% are singletons and the top ten take 5.5% to 8.5%. The sequencing input was peripheral blood. The receptors derive from a woman aged 70-85 years with acute or convalescent COVID-19.

This clone was observed a few times. Lacking the conserved final phenylalanine or tryptophan, this CDR3 likely reflects a read error. The limits of the CDR3 on the DNA are not certain, so only TCRdb's listed CDR3 is given. The chain couples TRBV6-2 or TRBV6-3 to TRBJ2-7; TRBD1 is the table's D call, not checked against the DNA. The CDR3 comprises 11 residues, both ends counted. CDR1 and CDR2 (germline): MNHEY, SVGEGT. CDR3 protein: CASSSGQVHTL.

The J gene is TRBJ2-1, the V gene TRBV27; 12 positions agree with TRBD2. Germline CDR1 MNHEY, CDR2 SMNVEV (reference sequence). The V gene end was trimmed by 5 bases and the J gene end by 1 base; junction bases not matched to a gene: 3. This CDR3 comprises 16 residues. The DNA for the CDR3 is TGTGCCAGCAGTCGCGGACTAGCGGGGTCCTACAATGAGCAGTTCTTC. It specifies CASSRGLAGSYNEQFF.

The gene calls are TRBV6-5 and TRBJ1-4; D is perhaps TRBD1 (6 bases). This CDR3 is built from 15 residues. V gave up 5 bases and J gave up 4 bases, with 14 bases separating them. Germline CDR1 MNHEY, CDR2 SVGAGI. Here the CDR3 reads CASSPPGTSNEKLFF. The CDR3 DNA follows: TGTGCCAGCAGTCCCCCCGGGACAAGTAATGAAAAACTGTTTTTT.

The gene calls are TRBV23-1 and TRBJ2-1, with D perhaps matching TRBD1 (6 bases). TRBV23-1 is an open reading frame whose function is uncertain. This CDR3 has 14 amino acids. V lost 8 bases to trimming and J lost 4 bases, with 15 bases between them. CDR3 DNA sequence: TGCGCCAGCCTCTTGACAGGCCTATACAATGAGCAGTTCTTC. Its protein is CASLLTGLYNEQFF.

The table lists this clone with many counts. V gene TRBV5-8 combines with J gene TRBJ2-3, with 7 bases matching TRBD2. CDR1 and CDR2 (germline): SGHTS, YDEGEE. The CDR3 has 13 residues. Trimming removed 2 bases from V and 3 bases from J; junction bases left unmatched: 0. The CDR3 here is CASSLAGTDTQYF. As DNA, the CDR3 is TGTGCCAGCAGCTTAGCGGGAACAGATACGCAGTATTTT. The full variable domain, in which reference TRBV5-8 and TRBJ2-3 provide the parts outside the CDR3, is EAGVTQSPTHLIKTRGQQATLRCSPISGHTSVYWYQQALGLGLQFLLWYDEGEERNRGNFPPRFSGRQFPNYSSELNVNALELEDSALYLCASSLAGTDTQYFGPGTRLTVL.

This clone has a handful of counts. The genes are TRBV11-2 and TRBJ2-1; 8 bases align to TRBD2. The CDR3 covers 18 residues. The germline V gene encodes CDR1 SGHAT and CDR2 FQNNGV. V dropped 2 bases and J dropped 5; count of bases not matched to a gene: 14. In DNA, the CDR3 is TGTGCCAGCAGCTTACAATTCACTAGCGGTAGGGTAGACAATGAGCAGTTCTTC. Protein sequence: CASSLQFTSGRVDNEQFF.